These T cell receptor beta chains were read from a single sample in a study of cytomegalovirus exposure and HLA in healthy donors. Using immunoSEQ multiplex PCR, the repertoire was profiled, and TCRdb retains in-frame clones only, with some absent. The data hold 55,000 to 75,000 clones, with 90% to 95% observed a single time. Sequenced material: PBMCs. Source of these receptors: a man between 18 and 35 years old in good health and CMV-seronegative. Both conserved end residues are part of each CDR3. A D gene is named only where the DNA matches it firmly. Size tells how often a clone was seen (once, few, many) or the class of an expanded clone, and some rows leave it out.

>.|TRBJ2-2|TRBV4-3|.|14
TGCGCCAGCAGCCAAGAACGGGGTACCGGGGAGCTGTTTTTT
CASSQERGTGELFF
>.|TRBJ2-7|TRBV28|.|12
TGTGCCAGCGGAAGACTCGATAAGGAGCAGTACTTC
CASGRLDKEQYF
>TRBD1|TRBJ1-1|TRBV23-1|.|17
TGCGCCAGCAGTCAACCCCGGGACAGGGTATTTTACACTGAAGCTTTCTTT
CASSQPRDRVFYTEAFF
>TRBD2|TRBJ2-1|TRBV7-3|once|13
TGTGCCAGCAGCTTATCGGGGGGCAATGAGCAGTTCTTC
CASSLSGGNEQFF
>TRBD1|TRBJ1-2|TRBV5-6|.|14
TGTGCCAGCAGCACCGGGACAGGGGCCTATGGCTACACCTTC
CASSTGTGAYGYTF
>TRBD2|TRBJ2-1|TRBV28|.|16
TGTGCCAGCATCGGGGCGGGAGGGTACCCCTACAATGAGCAGTTCTTC
CASIGAGGYPYNEQFF
>TRBD2|TRBJ2-5|TRBV9|.|14
TGTGCCAGCAGCGTTACTAGCGGGCAAGAGACCCAGTACTTC
CASSVTSGQETQYF
>.|TRBJ1-2|TRBV6-5|.|12
TGTGCCAGCAGTTACCAGGGCTATGGCTACACCTTC
CASSYQGYGYTF
>TRBD1|TRBJ1-2|TRBV28|.|13
TGTGCCAGCAGGTTAGGGACAGCCTATGGCTACACCTTC
CASRLGTAYGYTF
>.|TRBJ2-3|TRBV15|.|16
TGTGCCACCAGCAGGGGGTTTCGCGGGGAAGCAGATACGCAGTATTTT
CATSRGFRGEADTQYF
>.|TRBJ2-2|TRBV18|.|11
TGTGCCAGCCCCCCCGGCGGGGAGCTGTTTTTT
CASPPGGELFF
>TRBD2|TRBJ2-1|TRBV7-8|once|16
TGTGCCAGCAGGAGTAGCGGGAGTTTCACCTACAATGAGCAGTTCTTC
CASRSSGSFTYNEQFF
>.|TRBJ2-1|TRBV9|.|15
TGTGCCAGCAGCGTCAGGGGGGAGGACTACAATGAGCAGTTCTTC
CASSVRGEDYNEQFF
>TRBD1|TRBJ2-4|TRBV28|.|17
TGTGCCAGCAGTCTCCAGACAGGGTGGGAGGCCAAAAACATTCAGTACTTC
CASSLQTGWEAKNIQYF
>.|TRBJ2-2|TRBV6-1|few|13
TGTGCCAGCAGTCCGACGGGGTACGGGGAGCTGTTTTTT
CASSPTGYGELFF
>TRBD1|TRBJ2-7|TRBV18|.|15
TGTGCCAGCTCCCCGAGAACAGGGGAATCCTACGAGCAGTACTTC
CASSPRTGESYEQYF
>TRBD1|TRBJ2-7|TRBV2|.|14
TGTGCCACCCAGACCGGGACAGGTTCCTACGAGCAGTACTTC
CATQTGTGSYEQYF
>TRBD2|TRBJ2-3|TRBV4-2|.|18
TGTGCCAGCAGCCACGAGAATAGGCCGGGACTAGGGCGAGATACGCAGTATTTT
CASSHENRPGLGRDTQYF
>.|TRBJ2-1|TRBV7-2|once|13
TGTGCCAGCAGCTCTATCTCCTACAATGAGCAGTTCTTC
CASSSISYNEQFF
>.|TRBJ1-2|TRBV28|.|12
TGTGCCAGCAGTCCCGCCCCTAATGGCTACACCTTC
CASSPAPNGYTF
>TRBD2|TRBJ2-3|TRBV6-4|.|16
TGTGCCAGCAGTGACTCAGCGGGAGGGCCGACAGATACGCAGTATTTT
CASSDSAGGPTDTQYF
>.|TRBJ2-7|TRBV7-9|.|14
TGTGCCAGCAGCTTAGGTACAGAGCCGCGCGAGCAGTACTTC
CASSLGTEPREQYF
>TRBD1|TRBJ2-1|TRBV9|.|16
TGTGCCAGCAGCGTAGTCGGGACAGGCTCCTACAATGAGCAGTTCTTC
CASSVVGTGSYNEQFF
>.|TRBJ2-1|TRBV11-1|.|12
TGTGCCAGCAGCTTGACTGGCAATGAGCAGTTCTTC
CASSLTGNEQFF
>TRBD1|TRBJ2-7|TRBV6-1|.|14
TGTGCCAGCAGTACGGGACAGGATTCCTACGAGCAGTACTTC
CASSTGQDSYEQYF
>.|TRBJ2-5|TRBV30|.|14
TGTGCCTGGACCCCCGCCCCGGGTAGAAAGACCCAGTACTTC
CAWTPAPGRKTQYF
>.|TRBJ2-1|TRBV7-2|.|13
TGTGCCAGCAGCCGAGAGCCCTACAATGAGCAGTTCTTC
CASSREPYNEQFF
>.|TRBJ2-1|TRBV18|.|15
TGTGCCAGCTCACCTCAGGAGGGACCGTACAATGAGCAGTTCTTC
CASSPQEGPYNEQFF
>.|TRBJ1-4|TRBV7-9|.|15
TGTGCCAGCAGCTTAGTTCCCGGACTGGGTGAAAAACTGTTTTTT
CASSLVPGLGEKLFF
>.|TRBJ2-3|TRBV10-3|.|14
TGTGCCATCAGTGAGGTTACTAGCACAGATACGCAGTATTTT
CAISEVTSTDTQYF
>.|TRBJ2-7|TRBV10-2|once|15
TGCGCCAGCAGTCCCCCAGGGTTTAGCTCCTACGAGCAGTACTTC
CASSPPGFSSYEQYF
>TRBD1|TRBJ2-7|TRBV5-1|.|13
TGCGCCAGCAGCTGGGACAGCACCTACGAGCAGTACTTC
CASSWDSTYEQYF
>.|TRBJ1-2|TRBV10-2|.|14
TGCGCCAGTTCACCGGGACTTGATTTCGTTGGCTACACCTTC
CASSPGLDFVGYTF
>TRBD1|TRBJ2-7|TRBV7-3|few|14
TGTGCCAGCAGCTTGACAGGGGGCGAGTCCGAGCAGTACTTC
CASSLTGGESEQYF
>.|TRBJ1-5|TRBV19|.|16
TGTGCCAGTAGTATAGATCCGGGTATTAGCAATCAGCCCCAGCATTTT
CASSIDPGISNQPQHF
>TRBD1|TRBJ1-3|TRBV25-1|once|17
TGTGCCAGCAGTGGGGAGGGACAGGGAGCTTCTGGAAACACCATATATTTT
CASSGEGQGASGNTIYF
>TRBD1|TRBJ2-7|TRBV2|.|16
TGTGCCAGCAGTGATGTTCAGACAGGGGGCCCGTGGGAGCAGTACTTC
CASSDVQTGGPWEQYF
>TRBD1|TRBJ1-1|TRBV18|.|15
TGTGCCAGCCTGCACGGGGGACAGACGAACACTGAAGCTTTCTTT
CASLHGGQTNTEAFF
>.|TRBJ1-4|TRBV29-1|.|12
TGCAGCGTTGCCCGGGACAACGAAAAACTGTTTTTT
CSVARDNEKLFF
>TRBD2|TRBJ2-3|TRBV5-8|.|14
TGTGCCAGCAGCTTCGGGGGGAGCACAGATACGCAGTATTTT
CASSFGGSTDTQYF
>.|TRBJ2-6|TRBV7-2|.|14
TGTGCCAGCCACGGGGGCTCTGGGGCCAACGTCCTGACTTTC
CASHGGSGANVLTF
>.|TRBJ2-2|TRBV27|.|13
TGTGCCAGCAGTCCCCTACGAACCGGGGAGCTGTTTTTT
CASSPLRTGELFF
>.|TRBJ1-2|TRBV2|once|14
TGTGCCAGCAGTGAAGCGGCAACAGGGCGCGGCTACACCTTC
CASSEAATGRGYTF
>.|TRBJ2-3|TRBV27|.|15
TGTGCCAGCAAACCGGGGGACAGTTACACAGATACGCAGTATTTT
CASKPGDSYTDTQYF
>TRBD2|TRBJ2-3|TRBV5-1|.|16
TGCGCCAGCAGCGTGGGAGCTAGCGGGCACACAGATACGCAGTATTTT
CASSVGASGHTDTQYF
>TRBD2|TRBJ2-3|TRBV11-2|.|18
TGTGCCAGCAGCTTAGGGGTTCGGGCGGCGGGAGGAACAGATACGCAGTATTTT
CASSLGVRAAGGTDTQYF
>.|TRBJ2-1|TRBV6-5|.|15
TGTGCCAGCAGTTACTCGAGGTTACACTACAATGAGCAGTTCTTC
CASSYSRLHYNEQFF
>.|TRBJ1-5|TRBV9|.|15
TGTGCCAGCAGCGTAGGCCAGGATAGCAATCAGCCCCAGCATTTT
CASSVGQDSNQPQHF
>TRBD1|TRBJ1-1|TRBV28|once|14
TGTGCCATCACCCCCGGGACAGGGCACACTGAAGCTTTCTTT
CAITPGTGHTEAFF
>TRBD1|TRBJ1-1|TRBV19|.|18
TGTGCCAGTAGTATATCGGGACAGACGATGAGAAGGAGCACTGAAGCTTTCTTT
CASSISGQTMRRSTEAFF
>TRBD1|TRBJ2-1|TRBV28|.|15
TGTGCCAGCAGTTTGGGGGGGACAGGGGGATATGAGCAGTTCTTC
CASSLGGTGGYEQFF
>.|TRBJ2-5|TRBV5-5|.|13
TGTGCCAGCAGCCCTGGGGCGCGGGAGACCCAGTACTTC
CASSPGARETQYF
>.|TRBJ2-2|TRBV14|.|13
TGTGCCAGCAGGGACACATACACCGGGGAGCTGTTTTTT
CASRDTYTGELFF